This T cell receptor beta chain comes out of a study of cytotoxic CD8 clonotypes in ibrutinib-treated CLL. Study as a whole: Recorded responses included approximately 24 partial and 2 complete; following median 68 months, approximately 14 stayed remitted and about twelve progressed.

Study-wide results and caveats: Public clonotypes, found uncommonly, either contracted or stayed stable on treatment.

To note about this clone: Its matching antigen is unknown.

Germline V gene sequence: CDR1 LGHNT, CDR2 FRNRAP. CDR3 size: 16 residues. V lost 9 bases and J lost 5; bases outside the gene matches: 16. Depth targeted 1 in 200,000 to 1 in 1 million T cells, averaging roughly 9.7x coverage per clonotype. Repertoires were generated with immunoSEQ multiplex PCR, while TCRdb's copy carries only in-frame clones and drops some. The data contain fewer than 400,000 clones, around 66% of them seen just once; the ten biggest clones take up around 6.3%. The source is a human donor with chronic lymphocytic leukemia. The chain joins TRBV12-5 to TRBJ2-5; TRBD1 agrees at 9 bases. The starting material was PBMCs, obtained after 36 months of ibrutinib treatment. The CDR3, as DNA: TGTGCTAGCCAAAAATCGGGACAGGGAGTCGAGGAGACCCAGTACTTC. As protein: CASQKSGQGVEETQYF. Combining the CDR3 with reference TRBV12-5 and TRBJ2-5 gives the whole variable domain DARVTQTPRHKVTEMGQEVTMRCQPILGHNTVFWYRQTMMQGLELLAYFRNRAPLDDSGMPKDRFSAEMPDATLATLKIQPSEPRDSAVYFCASQKSGQGVEETQYFGPGTRLLVL.